Given below is one TCR beta chain in context. Primed by a sample-barcoded 5' primer and a J-beta primer mix, a second PCR proceeded for roughly 6 to 12 cycles. TCRdb re-analysed the 5' RACE reads in MiXCR, keeping a single row per CDR3 protein. The sample comprises roughly 1,500,000 distinct CDR3 sequences, roughly 45% of which are singletons, and 7% to 9.5% rests with the top ten. This sample was included in a study of blood T cells in healthy people across ages. The CDR3 length is 17 residues. The germline CDR1 and CDR2 sequences are SGHKS and YYEKEE (reference sequence). The V and J ends lost 1 base and 9 bases respectively, with 20 bases between them.

The sequenced sample consisted of blood. V is TRBV5-5 and J is TRBJ1-6; D is unresolved. The clonotype originates from a woman between 18 and 29 years old in good health. The DNA for the CDR3 is TGTGCCAGCAGCTTGAAGGGCCCGGGATCTCGGGGTTCACCCCTCCACTTT. This sequence encodes CASSLKGPGSRGSPLHF.